The sequence of this TCR beta chain was determined in a study of blood T cell repertoires in COVID-19. Measured with immunoSEQ multiplex PCR; TCRdb has only the in-frame clones, and not every one. The table records about 240,000 clones, 75% to 85% of them present only once. Those enrolled in Seattle joined during active infection and were followed longitudinally afterward. The CDR3 has 12 amino acids. V gene TRBV12-2 combines with J gene TRBJ2-3; the D call TRBD2 from the table was never checked on the DNA. TRBV12-2 is a known pseudogene. Sequenced sample: peripheral blood. The origin of this receptor is a man over 45 with COVID-19, enrolled during active disease. The CDR3 coding sequence is TGTGCACCTACGCGGCACACAGATACGCAGTATTTT. Translation gives CAPTRHTDTQYF.